Listed here is a single T cell receptor beta chain. This sample is drawn from a study of shared T cell receptors in the human thymus. The assay was immunoSEQ multiplex PCR, and TCRdb's table has in-frame clones only and misses some. The repertoire holds 540,000 or so clones, with approximately 78% as singletons. Trimming took off 3 bases at V and 9 bases at J, with 14 bases between the two ends. This CDR3 contains 14 residues. From germline, CDR1 is SEHNR and CDR2 FQNEAQ (reference sequence). The same data also contributed to another study, on human thymus T cells. That source adds: Donors were healthy Finnish babies undergoing corrective operations for congenital heart defects. Corrective heart surgery yielded the resections from which the thymus tissue came. There appeared to be biased usage of V and J genes in thymic and blood repertoires. Among unrelated individuals, related research reported thymic repertoires that overlapped highly.

J is TRBJ2-2 and V is TRBV7-9; no definite D call. Specimen: thymocytes. The TCR comes from a boy under two years old with a congenital heart defect. CDR3 residues: CASSFNDTERELFF. CDR3 in DNA: TGTGCCAGCAGCTTTAACGACACCGAACGGGAGCTGTTTTTT.